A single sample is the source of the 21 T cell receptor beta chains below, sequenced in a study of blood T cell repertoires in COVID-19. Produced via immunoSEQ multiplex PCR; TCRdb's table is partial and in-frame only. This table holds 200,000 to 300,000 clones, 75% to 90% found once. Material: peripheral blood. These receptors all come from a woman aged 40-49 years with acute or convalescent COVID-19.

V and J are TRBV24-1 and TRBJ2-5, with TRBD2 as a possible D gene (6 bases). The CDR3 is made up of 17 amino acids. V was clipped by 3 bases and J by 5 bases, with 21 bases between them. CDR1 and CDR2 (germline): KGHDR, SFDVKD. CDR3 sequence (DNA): TGTGCCACCAGTGATAGACCCCAGGCCCCGGGAGAGGAGACCCAGTACTTC. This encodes CATSDRPQAPGEETQYF.

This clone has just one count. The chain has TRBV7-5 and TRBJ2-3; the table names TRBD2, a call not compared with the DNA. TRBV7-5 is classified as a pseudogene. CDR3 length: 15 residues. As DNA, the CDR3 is TGTGCCAGAAGCTCCCGAGCCTATGAGCCCAATACGCAGTATTTT. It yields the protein CARSSRAYEPNTQYF.

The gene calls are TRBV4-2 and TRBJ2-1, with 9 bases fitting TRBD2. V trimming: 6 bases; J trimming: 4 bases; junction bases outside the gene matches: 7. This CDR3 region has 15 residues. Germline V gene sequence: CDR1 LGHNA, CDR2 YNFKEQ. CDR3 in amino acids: CASRLAGGVYNEQFF. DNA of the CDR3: TGTGCCAGCAGGCTGGCGGGGGGGGTTTACAATGAGCAGTTCTTC.

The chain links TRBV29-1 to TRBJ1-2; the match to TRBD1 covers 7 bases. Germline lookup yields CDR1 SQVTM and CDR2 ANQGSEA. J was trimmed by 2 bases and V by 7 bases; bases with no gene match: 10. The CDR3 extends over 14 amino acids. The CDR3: CSAHVRDRNYGYTF. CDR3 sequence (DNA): TGCAGCGCTCACGTCCGGGACAGAAACTATGGCTACACCTTC.

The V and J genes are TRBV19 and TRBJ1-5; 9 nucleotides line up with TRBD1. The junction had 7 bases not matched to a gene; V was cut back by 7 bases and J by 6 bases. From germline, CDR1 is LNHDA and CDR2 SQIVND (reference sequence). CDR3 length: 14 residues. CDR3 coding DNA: TGTGCCAGTAAAGGGACAGGGTCGGCTCAGCCCCAGCATTTT. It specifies CASKGTGSAQPQHF. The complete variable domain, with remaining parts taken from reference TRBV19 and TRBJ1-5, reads DGGITQSPKYLFRKEGQNVTLSCEQNLNHDAMYWYRQDPGQGLRLIYYSQIVNDFQKGDIAEGYSVSREKKESFPLTVTSAQKNPTAFYLCASKGTGSAQPQHFGDGTRLSIL.

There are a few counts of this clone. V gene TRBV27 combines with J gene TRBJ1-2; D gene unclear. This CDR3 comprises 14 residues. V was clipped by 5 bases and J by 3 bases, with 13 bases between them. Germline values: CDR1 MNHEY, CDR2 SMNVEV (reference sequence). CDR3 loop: CASSHHSSDYGYTF. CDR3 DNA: TGTGCCAGCAGTCACCATAGTAGTGACTATGGCTACACCTTC.

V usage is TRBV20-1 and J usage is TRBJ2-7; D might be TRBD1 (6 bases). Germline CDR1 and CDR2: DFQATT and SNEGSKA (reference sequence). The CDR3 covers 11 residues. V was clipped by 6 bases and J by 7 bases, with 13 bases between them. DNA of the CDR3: TGCAGTGCACTAGGAAGGGGGGAGCAGTACGTC. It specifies CSALGRGEQYV.

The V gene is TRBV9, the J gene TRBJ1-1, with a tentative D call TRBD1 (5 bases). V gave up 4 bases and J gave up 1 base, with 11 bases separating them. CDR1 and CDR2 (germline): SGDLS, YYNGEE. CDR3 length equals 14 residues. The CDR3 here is CASSPLGQNTEAFF. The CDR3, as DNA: TGTGCCAGCAGCCCTCTGGGGCAGAACACTGAAGCTTTCTTT.

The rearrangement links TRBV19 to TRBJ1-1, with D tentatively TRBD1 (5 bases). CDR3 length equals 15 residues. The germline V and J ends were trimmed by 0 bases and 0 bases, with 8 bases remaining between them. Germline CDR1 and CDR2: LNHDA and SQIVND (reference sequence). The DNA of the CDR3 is TGTGCCAGTAGTATAGACAGGGTGATGAACACTGAAGCTTTCTTT. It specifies CASSIDRVMNTEAFF.

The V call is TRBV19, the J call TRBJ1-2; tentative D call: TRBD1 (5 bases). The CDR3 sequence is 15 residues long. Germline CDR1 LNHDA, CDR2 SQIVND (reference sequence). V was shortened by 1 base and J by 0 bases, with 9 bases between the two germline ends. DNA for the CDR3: TGTGCCAGTAGTATAGCTGCAGGGCCTAACTATGGCTACACCTTC. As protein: CASSIAAGPNYGYTF.

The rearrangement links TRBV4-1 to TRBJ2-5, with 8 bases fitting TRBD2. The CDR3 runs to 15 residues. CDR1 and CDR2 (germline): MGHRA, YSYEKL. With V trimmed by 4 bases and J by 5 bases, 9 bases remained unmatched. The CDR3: CASSPYGGAWETQYF. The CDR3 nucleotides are TGCGCCAGCAGCCCATACGGGGGGGCCTGGGAGACCCAGTACTTC.

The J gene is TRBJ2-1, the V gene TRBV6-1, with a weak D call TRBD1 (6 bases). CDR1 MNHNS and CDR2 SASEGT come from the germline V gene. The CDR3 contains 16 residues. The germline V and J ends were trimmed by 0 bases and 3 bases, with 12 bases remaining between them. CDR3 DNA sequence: TGTGCCAGCAGTGAAGCCCGACAGGCTCGCTACAATGAGCAGTTCTTC. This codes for CASSEARQARYNEQFF.

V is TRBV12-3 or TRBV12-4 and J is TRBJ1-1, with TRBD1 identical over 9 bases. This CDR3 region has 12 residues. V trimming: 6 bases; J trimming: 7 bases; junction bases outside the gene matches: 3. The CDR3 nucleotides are TGTGCCAGCAGCGGACAGGGGATTGAAGCTTTCTTT. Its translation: CASSGQGIEAFF.

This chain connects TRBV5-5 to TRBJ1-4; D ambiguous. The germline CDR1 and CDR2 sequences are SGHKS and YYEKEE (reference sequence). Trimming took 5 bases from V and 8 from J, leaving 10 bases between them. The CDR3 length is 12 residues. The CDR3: CASSPLGEKLFF. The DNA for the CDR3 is TGTGCCAGCAGTCCACTAGGGGAAAAACTGTTTTTT.

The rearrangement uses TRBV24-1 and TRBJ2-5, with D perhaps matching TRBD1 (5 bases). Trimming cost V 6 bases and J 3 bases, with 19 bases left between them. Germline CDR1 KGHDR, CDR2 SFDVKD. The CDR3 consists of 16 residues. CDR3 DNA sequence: TGTGCCACCAGTTCGTCTAGGGGAAGTTCGAAAGAGACCCAGTACTTC. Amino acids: CATSSSRGSSKETQYF.

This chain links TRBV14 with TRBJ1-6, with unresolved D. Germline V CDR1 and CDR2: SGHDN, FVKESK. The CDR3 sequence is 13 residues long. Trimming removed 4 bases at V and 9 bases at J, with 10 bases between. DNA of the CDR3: TGTGCCAGCAGCCGCTTACAATCTTCACCCCTCCACTTT. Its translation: CASSRLQSSPLHF.

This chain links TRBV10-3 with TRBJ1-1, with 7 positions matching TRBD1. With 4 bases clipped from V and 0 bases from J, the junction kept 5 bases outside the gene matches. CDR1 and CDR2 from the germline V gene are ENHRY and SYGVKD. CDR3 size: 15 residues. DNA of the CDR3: TGTGCCATCAGTGGGACAGGTGATTTGAACACTGAAGCTTTCTTT. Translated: CAISGTGDLNTEAFF.

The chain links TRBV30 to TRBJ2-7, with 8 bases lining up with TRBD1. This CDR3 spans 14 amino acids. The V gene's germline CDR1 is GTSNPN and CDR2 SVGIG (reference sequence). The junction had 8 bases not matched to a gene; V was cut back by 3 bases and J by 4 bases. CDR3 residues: CAWSRGQGGYEQYV. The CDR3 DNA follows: TGTGCCTGGAGCCGCGGACAGGGCGGATACGAGCAGTACGTC.

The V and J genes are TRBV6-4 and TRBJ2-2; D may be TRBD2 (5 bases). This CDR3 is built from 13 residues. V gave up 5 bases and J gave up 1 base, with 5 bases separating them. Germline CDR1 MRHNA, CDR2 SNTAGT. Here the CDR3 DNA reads TGTGCCAGCAGTAGCGGGAACACCGGGGAGCTGTTTTTT. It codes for CASSSGNTGELFF.

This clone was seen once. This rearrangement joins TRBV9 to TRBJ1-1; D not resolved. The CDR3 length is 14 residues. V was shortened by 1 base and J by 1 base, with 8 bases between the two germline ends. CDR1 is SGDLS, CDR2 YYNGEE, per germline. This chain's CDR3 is CASSVRAGNTEAFF. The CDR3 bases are TGTGCCAGCAGCGTACGAGCAGGGAACACTGAAGCTTTCTTT.

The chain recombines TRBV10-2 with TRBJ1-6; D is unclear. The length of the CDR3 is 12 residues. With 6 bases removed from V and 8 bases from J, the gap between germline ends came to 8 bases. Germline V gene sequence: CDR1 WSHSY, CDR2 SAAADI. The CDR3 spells CASSEGDSPLHF. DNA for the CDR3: TGCGCCAGCAGCGAGGGAGATTCACCCCTCCACTTT.